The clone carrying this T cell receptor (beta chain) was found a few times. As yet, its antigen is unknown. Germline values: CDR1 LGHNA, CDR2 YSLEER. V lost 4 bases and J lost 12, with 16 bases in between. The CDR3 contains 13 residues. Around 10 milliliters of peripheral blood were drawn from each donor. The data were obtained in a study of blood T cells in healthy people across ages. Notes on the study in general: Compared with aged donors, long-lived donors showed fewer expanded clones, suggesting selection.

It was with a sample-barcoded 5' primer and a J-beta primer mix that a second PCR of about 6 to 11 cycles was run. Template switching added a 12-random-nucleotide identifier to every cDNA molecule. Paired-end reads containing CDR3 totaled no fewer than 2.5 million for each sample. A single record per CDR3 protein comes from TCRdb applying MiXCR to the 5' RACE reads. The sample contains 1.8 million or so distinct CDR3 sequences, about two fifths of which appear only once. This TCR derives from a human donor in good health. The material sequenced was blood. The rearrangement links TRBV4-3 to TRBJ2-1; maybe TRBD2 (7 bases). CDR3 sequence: CASSRGLGGAQFF. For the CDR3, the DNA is TGCGCCAGCAGCCGGGGCCTAGGGGGGGCGCAGTTCTTC.